The T cell receptor (beta chain) described here comes from a study of a mutant IDH1 vaccine in newly diagnosed glioma. Remarks on this clone: The antigen is undetermined.

The CDR3 sequence is 13 residues long. Trimming removed 2 bases at V and 2 bases at J, with 5 bases between. Germline-derived CDR1 and CDR2 are SGDLS and YYNGEE. Time point noted: week 35, safety follow-up. Vaccination used 300 ug of mutant IDH1 20-mer peptide per dose, with topical imiquimod. The assay was immunoSEQ multiplex PCR, and TCRdb's table has in-frame clones only and misses some. Seen here are roughly 50,000 clones, roughly 84% observed once, and the top ten hold around 4.1%. This sequence joins TRBV9 and TRBJ1-3; D is ambiguous. The receptor's source is a woman between 18 and 29 years old with glioma. The sample in question was PBMCs, obtained from a glioma patient whose treatment included an IDH1 peptide vaccine. CDR3 coding DNA: TGTGCCAGCAGCGTCAACCCTGGAAACACCATATATTTT. This codes for CASSVNPGNTIYF.